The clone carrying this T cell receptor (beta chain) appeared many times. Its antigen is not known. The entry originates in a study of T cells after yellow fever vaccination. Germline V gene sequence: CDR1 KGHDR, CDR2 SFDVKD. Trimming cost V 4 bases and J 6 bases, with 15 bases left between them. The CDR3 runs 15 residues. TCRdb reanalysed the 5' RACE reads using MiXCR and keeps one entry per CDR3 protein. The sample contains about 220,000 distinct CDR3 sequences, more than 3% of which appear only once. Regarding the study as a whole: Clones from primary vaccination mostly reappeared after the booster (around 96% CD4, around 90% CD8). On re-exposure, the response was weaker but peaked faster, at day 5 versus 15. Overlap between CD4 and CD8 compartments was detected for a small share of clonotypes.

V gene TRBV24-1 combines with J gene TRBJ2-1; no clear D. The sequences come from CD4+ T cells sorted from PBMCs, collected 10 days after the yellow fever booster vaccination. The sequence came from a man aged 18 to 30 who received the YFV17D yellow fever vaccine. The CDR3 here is CATSEVSPGSNEQFF. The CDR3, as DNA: TGTGCCACCAGTGAGGTCTCCCCGGGTTCCAATGAGCAGTTCTTC.